This record looks at one T cell receptor (beta chain) sequence and its context. Germline CDR1 and CDR2: SEHNR and FQNEAQ (reference sequence). The CDR3 runs 14 residues. Trimming left V 5 bases short and J 8 bases short, with 17 bases between. This record belongs to a study of OX40 agonist ivuxolimab in advanced cancers. In the study overall: One patient with hepatocellular carcinoma and two with cutaneous melanoma, three in all, had partial responses.

The repertoire was sequenced with immunoSEQ multiplex PCR; TCRdb's copy has only in-frame clones and lacks some. Of about 69,000 clones in the sample, 90% were seen once. V is TRBV7-9 and J is TRBJ2-3; D might be TRBD2 (5 bases). The starting material was CD4+ or CD8+ T cells sorted from blood, obtained in a trial of the OX40 agonist ivuxolimab. The clonotype comes from an adult with an advanced solid tumor such as melanoma, head and neck, liver or kidney cancer. CDR3 DNA sequence: TGTGCCAGCAGCCTCTGGACCCTCGAGGGTACGCAGTATTTT. It is translated as CASSLWTLEGTQYF.